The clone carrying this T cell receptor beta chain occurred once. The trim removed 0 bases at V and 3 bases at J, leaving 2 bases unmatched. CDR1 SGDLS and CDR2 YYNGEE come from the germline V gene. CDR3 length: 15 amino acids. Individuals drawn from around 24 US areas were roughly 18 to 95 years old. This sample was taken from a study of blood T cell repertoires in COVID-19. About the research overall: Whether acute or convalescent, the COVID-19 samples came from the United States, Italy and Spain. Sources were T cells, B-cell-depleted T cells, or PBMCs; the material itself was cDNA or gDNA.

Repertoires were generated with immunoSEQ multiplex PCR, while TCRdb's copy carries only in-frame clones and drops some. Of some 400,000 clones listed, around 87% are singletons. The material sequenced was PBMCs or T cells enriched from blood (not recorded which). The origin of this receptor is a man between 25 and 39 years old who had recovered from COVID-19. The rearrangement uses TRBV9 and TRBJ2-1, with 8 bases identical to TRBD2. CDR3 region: CASSVVGTSYNEQFF. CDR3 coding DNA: TGTGCCAGCAGCGTAGTCGGGACTAGCTACAATGAGCAGTTCTTC. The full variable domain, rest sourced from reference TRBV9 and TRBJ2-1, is DSGVTQTPKHLITATGQRVTLRCSPRSGDLSVYWYQQSLDQGLQFLIQYYNGEERAKGNILERFSAQQFPDLHSELNLSSLELGDSALYFCASSVVGTSYNEQFFGPGTRLTVL.